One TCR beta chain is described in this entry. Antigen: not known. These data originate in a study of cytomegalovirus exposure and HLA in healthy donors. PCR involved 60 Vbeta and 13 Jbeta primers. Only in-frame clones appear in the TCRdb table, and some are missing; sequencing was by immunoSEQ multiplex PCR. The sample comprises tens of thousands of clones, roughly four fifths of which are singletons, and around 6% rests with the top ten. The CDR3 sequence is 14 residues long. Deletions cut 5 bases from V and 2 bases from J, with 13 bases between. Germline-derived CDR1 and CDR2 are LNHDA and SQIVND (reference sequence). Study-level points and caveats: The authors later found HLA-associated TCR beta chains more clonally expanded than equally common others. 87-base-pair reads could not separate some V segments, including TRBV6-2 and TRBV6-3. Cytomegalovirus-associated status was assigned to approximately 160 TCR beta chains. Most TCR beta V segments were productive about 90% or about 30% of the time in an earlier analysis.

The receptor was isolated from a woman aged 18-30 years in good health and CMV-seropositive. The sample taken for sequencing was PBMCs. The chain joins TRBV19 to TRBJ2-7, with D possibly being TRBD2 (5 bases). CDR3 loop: CASSPRTDTYEQYF. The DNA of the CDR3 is TGTGCCAGTAGTCCTCGGACTGACACCTACGAGCAGTACTTC.